These 20 T cell receptor beta chains originate from one sample sequenced in a study of technical replicates of blood from a handful of donors. The table came from immunoSEQ multiplex PCR; TCRdb's copy has only in-frame clones and leaves some out. The sample lists about 84,000 clones; 93% were seen once. The source material was T cells isolated from PBMCs. The receptors shown here come from a human donor in good health.

The chain is built from TRBV5-4 and TRBJ2-5, with 9 bases aligning to TRBD2. CDR3 size: 17 residues. V trimming: 3 bases; J trimming: 0 bases; junction bases outside the gene matches: 9. The germline CDR1 and CDR2 sequences are SGHNT and YYREEE (reference sequence). CDR3 region: CASSWGGLAKDQETQYF. The CDR3 DNA reads TGTGCCAGCAGCTGGGGGGGACTAGCAAAGGACCAAGAGACCCAGTACTTC.

The chain joins TRBV30 to TRBJ2-5; D is perhaps TRBD2 (5 bases). The V end lost 4 bases, the J end lost 1 base, and 13 bases lay between the germline ends. Germline V gene lookup returns CDR1 GTSNPN and CDR2 SVGIG (reference sequence). The CDR3 has 14 residues. The CDR3 sequence is CAWTRDSGQETQYF. The CDR3 DNA reads TGTGCCTGGACGAGGGATTCCGGCCAAGAGACCCAGTACTTC.

This rearrangement joins TRBV7-9 to TRBJ2-3; 12 bases line up with TRBD2. The V segment lost 2 bases and the J segment 5 bases; nucleotides outside the gene matches: 11. Germline values: CDR1 SEHNR, CDR2 FQNEAQ (reference sequence). The length of the CDR3 is 18 residues. CDR3 amino acids: CASSLLVTSGSSRDTQYF. The CDR3 DNA is TGTGCCAGCAGCTTATTGGTGACTAGCGGGAGCTCTAGAGATACGCAGTATTTT. The full variable domain, with the rest looked up from reference TRBV7-9 and TRBJ2-3, is DTGVSQNPRHKITKRGQNVTFRCDPISEHNRLYWYRQTLGQGPEFLTYFQNEAQLEKSRLLSDRFSAERPKGSFSTLEIQRTEQGDSAMYLCASSLLVTSGSSRDTQYFGPGTRLTVL.

The chain combines TRBV11-2 with TRBJ2-3; 8 positions agree with TRBD2. Germline lookup yields CDR1 SGHAT and CDR2 FQNNGV. The junction had 5 bases not matched to a gene; V was cut back by 3 bases and J by 0 bases. The CDR3 contains 16 residues. This CDR3 reads CASSFGRGASTDTQYF. For the CDR3, the DNA is TGTGCCAGCAGCTTTGGGCGGGGGGCGAGCACAGATACGCAGTATTTT.

The V call is TRBV15, the J call TRBJ2-2; TRBD1 agrees at 7 bases. J lost 1 base, V lost 3 bases, and 5 bases had no gene match. The length of the CDR3 is 16 residues. Germline V gene data show CDR1 as LNHNV and CDR2 as YYDKDF (reference sequence). The CDR3 DNA follows: TGTGCCACCAGCAGGGATCGACAGGGGAACACCGGGGAGCTGTTTTTT. This translates into CATSRDRQGNTGELFF.

The chain recombines TRBV28 with TRBJ1-2, with 8 positions matching TRBD1. In germline, CDR1 is MDHEN, CDR2 SYDVKM. Trimming removed 2 bases from V and 4 bases from J; junction bases left unmatched: 12. There are 17 residues in the CDR3. CDR3: CASSLVMPSDRAYGYTF. CDR3 coding DNA: TGTGCCAGCAGTTTAGTGATGCCTTCGGACAGGGCCTATGGCTACACCTTC.

This rearrangement joins TRBV29-1 to TRBJ2-4; 11 bases are a match to TRBD1. V lost 6 bases to trimming and J lost 6 bases; unmatched junction nucleotides: 13. Per the germline V gene, CDR1 is SQVTM and CDR2 is ANQGSEA. The length of the CDR3 is 16 residues. CDR3 DNA sequence: TGCAGCGTGGCGGGGTCTCGGACAGGGGGCGGAAACATTCAGTACTTC. Its translation is CSVAGSRTGGGNIQYF.

The rearrangement joins TRBV10-1 to TRBJ2-2; D is unclear. The CDR3 length is 16 residues. V lost 0 bases and J 0 bases, leaving 8 bases between the germline ends. The germline gives CDR1 WNHNN, CDR2 SYGVQD (reference sequence). The CDR3 DNA is TGCGCCAGCAGTGAGTCCGAGACAACGAACACCGGGGAGCTGTTTTTT. It specifies CASSESETTNTGELFF.

This chain joins TRBV5-1 and TRBJ2-1; D unclear. This CDR3 spans 17 amino acids. V was clipped by 4 bases and J by 3 bases, with 20 bases between them. Germline-derived CDR1 and CDR2 are SGHRS and YFSETQ. The CDR3 protein is CASSLTGFGLGYNEQFF. The DNA for the CDR3 is TGCGCCAGCAGCCTAACCGGGTTCGGGTTGGGCTACAATGAGCAGTTCTTC.

The rearrangement links TRBV21-1 to TRBJ2-7; no DNA check was done on the table's D call, TRBD2. TRBV21-1 is listed as a pseudogene. This CDR3 is built from 14 residues. The CDR3 DNA follows: TGTGCCAGCAGCAAACGAGACTTCTCCTACGAGCAGTACTTC. Translation: CASSKRDFSYEQYF.

The rearrangement links TRBV6-4 to TRBJ2-2; 8 positions agree with TRBD1. The CDR3 has 15 amino acids. Trimming cost V 4 bases and J 0 bases; bases outside gene matches: 1. CDR1 and CDR2 from the germline V gene are MRHNA and SNTAGT. CDR3 coding DNA: TGTGCCAGCAGTGTACAGGGGGCGAACACCGGGGAGCTGTTTTTT. It yields the protein CASSVQGANTGELFF.

DNA for the CDR3: TGTGCCTGGATTGAAGGACTAGCGGGGACAGATACGCAGTATTTT. This encodes CAWIEGLAGTDTQYF. The V call is TRBV30, the J call TRBJ2-3; TRBD2 matches at 12 bases. Unmatched junction bases numbered 5, after V lost 4 bases and J lost 3 bases. The germline V gene has CDR1 GTSNPN and CDR2 SVGIG (reference sequence). The CDR3 contains 15 residues.

This clone was counted only a few times. J is TRBJ2-7 and V is TRBV5-4; D perhaps matches TRBD2 (6 bases). CDR1 is SGHNT, CDR2 YYREEE, per germline (reference sequence). Deletions cut 3 bases from V and 5 bases from J, with 15 bases between. The CDR3 totals 14 residues. CDR3 residues: CASSSTGSVDEQYF. CDR3 DNA: TGTGCCAGCAGCTCTACCGGGAGTGTCGACGAGCAGTACTTC.

The chain couples TRBV25-1 to TRBJ2-7, with TRBD2 matching 9 bases. The V segment lost 3 bases and the J segment 6 bases; nucleotides outside the gene matches: 6. Germline V gives CDR1 MGHDK, CDR2 SYGVNS. CDR3 length: 14 amino acids. In nucleotides, the CDR3 is TGTGCCAGCAGTGATCAGGGACTAGCTCGCGAGCAGTACTTC. This codes for CASSDQGLAREQYF.

This clone came up once. The chain couples TRBV5-6 to TRBJ2-7; TRBD2 matches 13 bases. This CDR3 spans 17 amino acids. J lost 3 bases, V lost 5 bases, and 11 bases had no gene match. Germline loops: CDR1 SGHDT, CDR2 YYEEEE. The CDR3 sequence is CASSFGLAGVVGYEQYF. CDR3 nucleotides: TGTGCCAGCAGTTTCGGACTAGCGGGAGTCGTAGGCTACGAGCAGTACTTC. Together with reference TRBV5-6 and TRBJ2-7, the CDR3 gives the full variable domain: DAGVTQSPTHLIKTRGQQVTLRCSPKSGHDTVSWYQQALGQGPQFIFQYYEEEERQRGNFPDRFSGHQFPNYSSELNVNALLLGDSALYLCASSFGLAGVVGYEQYFGPGTRLTVT.

This chain uses TRBV7-8 with TRBJ2-7; D is undetermined. Per the germline V gene, CDR1 is SGHVS and CDR2 is FQNEAQ. This CDR3 is 15 amino acids long. V dropped 5 bases and J dropped 0 bases, with 14 bases sitting between them. In DNA form, the CDR3 reads TGTGCCAGCAGCCAAAGTTATGGCATCTCCTACGAGCAGTACTTC. Amino acids: CASSQSYGISYEQYF.

This clone was observed a single time. The V gene is TRBV7-8, the J gene TRBJ2-5; D may be TRBD2 (5 bases). The CDR3 consists of 15 residues. Trimming cost V 2 bases and J 4 bases, with 14 bases left between them. Looked up from germline, CDR1 is SGHVS and CDR2 is FQNEAQ. The CDR3 region is CASSLNQLAAETQYF. For the CDR3, the DNA is TGTGCCAGCAGCTTAAATCAGCTAGCTGCAGAGACCCAGTACTTC.

The rearrangement joins TRBV9 to TRBJ2-6, with 9 bases identical to TRBD1. The germline V gene has CDR1 SGDLS and CDR2 YYNGEE. The CDR3 totals 19 residues. With V trimmed by 2 bases and J by 2 bases, 11 bases remained unmatched. CDR3 DNA sequence: TGTGCCAGCAGCGTGGGGTTCGGGACAGGGTTCACTGGGGCCAACGTCCTGACTTTC. As protein: CASSVGFGTGFTGANVLTF.

The chain has TRBV18 and TRBJ1-1; TRBD1 agrees at 9 bases. The junction had 6 bases not matched to a gene; V was cut back by 3 bases and J by 1 base. The CDR3 spans 16 residues. CDR1 and CDR2 from the germline V gene are KGHSH and LQKENI. In DNA form, the CDR3 reads TGTGCCAGCTCACCTAGACCGGACAGGGGGAACACTGAAGCTTTCTTT. As protein: CASSPRPDRGNTEAFF.

The chain uses TRBV11-2 and TRBJ1-2; tentatively, D is TRBD1 (6 bases). This CDR3 spans 13 amino acids. Trimming pared 3 bases from V and 6 bases from J, leaving 11 bases between. CDR1 and CDR2 (germline): SGHAT, FQNNGV. As DNA, the CDR3 is TGTGCCAGCAGCTTCCAGGGGTTCGATGGCTACACCTTC. Translated, it gives CASSFQGFDGYTF.